These 5 T cell receptor beta chains share one sample of origin, sequenced in a study of radiotherapy plus CTLA-4 blockade in lung cancer. Assay used: immunoSEQ multiplex PCR; TCRdb lists only in-frame clones, some missing. The sample consists of about 88,000 clones, around 72% of them appearing once. The specimen comprised peripheral blood, sampled from a patient treated with radiotherapy plus ipilimumab. These TCRs come from a human donor with non-small cell lung cancer that progressed on radiotherapy plus ipilimumab.

In this sample, this clone turned up many times. The chain has TRBV27 and TRBJ2-2; D not certain. The germline V gene encodes CDR1 MNHEY and CDR2 SMNVEV (reference sequence). This CDR3 comprises 15 residues. Trimming took off 0 bases at V and 7 bases at J, with 12 bases between the two ends. Here the CDR3 reads CASSLSEWQIGELFF. CDR3 sequence (DNA): TGTGCCAGCAGTTTATCGGAGTGGCAAATCGGGGAGCTGTTTTTT.

The chain uses TRBV28 and TRBJ2-4; tentative D call: TRBD2 (7 bases). Germline CDR1 is MDHEN and CDR2 is SYDVKM. Trimming removed 2 bases from V and 3 bases from J, with 14 bases in between. There are 16 residues in the CDR3. CDR3 loop: CASSLIGGGDKNIQYF. The CDR3 DNA sequence: TGTGCCAGCAGTTTAATAGGGGGAGGGGACAAAAACATTCAGTACTTC.

As for this clone: One end of the junction does not line up with germline, which may come from a read error. The chain recombines TRBV2 with TRBJ2-1, with D possibly TRBD1 on 5 matching bases. CDR3 length equals 15 residues. CDR1 is SNHLY and CDR2 is FYNNEI in the germline V gene. CDR3 DNA sequence: TGTGCCAGCAGGGAAGACAGCAGCTCCTACAATGAGCAGTTCTTC. Translated: CASREDSSSYNEQFF.

In regard to this clone: One end of the junction varies from germline; a read error may be responsible. This chain links TRBV7-3 with TRBJ2-1; D is uncertain. Per the germline V gene, CDR1 is SGHTA and CDR2 is FQGTGA. This CDR3 spans 15 amino acids. DNA of the CDR3: TGTGCCAGCAGCTTAGACCAGCTCTCCCACAATGAGCAGTTCTTC. It yields the protein CASSLDQLSHNEQFF.

This rearrangement joins TRBV27 to TRBJ1-2; 10 positions match TRBD1. J lost 0 bases, V lost 6 bases, and 10 bases had no gene match. The CDR3 contains 17 residues. Germline V gives CDR1 MNHEY, CDR2 SMNVEV (reference sequence). Here the CDR3 DNA reads TGTGCCAGCAGCCCCCTGGTGGGGACAGGGGCTAACTATGGCTACACCTTC. Its translation: CASSPLVGTGANYGYTF.